This passage covers 17 T cell receptor beta chains from one sample sequenced in a study of shared T cell receptors in the human thymus. Sequencing was performed with immunoSEQ multiplex PCR; in TCRdb, only in-frame clones are kept and a portion is missing. Among tens of thousands of clones listed, nearly 95% were seen once. Input material: thymocytes. These receptors came from a human donor.

This clone occurred once. The rearrangement links TRBV5-4 to TRBJ2-2; 9 nucleotides agree with TRBD1. The CDR3 extends over 15 amino acids. J was trimmed by 7 bases and V by 2 bases; bases with no gene match: 6. Germline V CDR1 and CDR2: SGHNT, YYREEE (reference sequence). The CDR3 DNA reads as TGTGCCAGCAGCTTACAGGGGGCCCGGAACGGGGAGCTGTTTTTT. Protein product: CASSLQGARNGELFF.

The chain employs TRBV28 and TRBJ1-6; D not certain. From germline, CDR1 is MDHEN and CDR2 SYDVKM. V lost 3 bases, J lost 4 bases, and 16 bases lay in between. This CDR3 contains 17 residues. The CDR3 here is CASSLLLLGPYNSPLHF. The CDR3 coding sequence is TGTGCCAGCAGTTTGCTGTTGTTAGGGCCATATAATTCACCCCTCCACTTT.

The chain carries TRBV15 and TRBJ2-1, with 8 bases matching TRBD1. The CDR3 covers 16 residues. Trimming took 3 bases from V and 5 from J; bases not matched to a gene: 9. Germline V CDR1 and CDR2: LNHNV, YYDKDF (reference sequence). CDR3 protein: CATSRGGRGLNNEQFF. CDR3 sequence (DNA): TGTGCCACCAGCAGGGGCGGCAGGGGGCTTAACAATGAGCAGTTCTTC.

This clone was detected a few times. CDR3 sequence: CASTRTGLRPQHF. CDR3 nucleotide sequence: TGTGCCAGCACTCGGACAGGTTTACGGCCCCAGCATTTT. This chain uses TRBV28 with TRBJ1-5; 7 bases match TRBD1. Per germline, CDR1 MDHEN and CDR2 SYDVKM. This CDR3 comprises 13 residues. The V and J ends lost 7 bases and 9 bases, in that order; junction bases with no gene match: 9.

Only one count was recorded for this clone. The V and J genes are TRBV4-3 and TRBJ1-1; 8 nucleotides align to TRBD1. The CDR3 runs 19 residues. V trimming: 1 base; J trimming: 5 bases; junction bases outside the gene matches: 18. The germline CDR1 and CDR2 sequences are LGHNA and YSLEER. The CDR3 region has the DNA TGCGCCAGCAGCCAAGCACGAAGCCAGGGGGCGTTTTGGGAAACTGAAGCTTTCTTT. Translation: CASSQARSQGAFWETEAFF.

The rearrangement uses TRBV6-1 and TRBJ2-5; the D is unclear. Per the germline V gene, CDR1 is MNHNS and CDR2 is SASEGT. CDR3 size: 11 residues. V lost 4 bases and J lost 2, with 2 bases in between. In DNA form, the CDR3 reads TGTGCCAGCAGTGTACAAGAGACCCAGTACTTC. Protein: CASSVQETQYF.

The DNA for the CDR3 is TGTGCCAGTAGCGGGGGCGATTCCTCCGGGGAGCTGTTTTTT. Translation: CASSGGDSSGELFF. The chain links TRBV19 to TRBJ2-2; D may be TRBD1 or TRBD2 (6 bases each). The V gene lost 6 bases and the J gene lost 6 bases, with 14 bases spanning the gap. Germline V gene data show CDR1 as LNHDA and CDR2 as SQIVND (reference sequence). The CDR3 consists of 14 residues. The full variable domain, rest sourced from reference TRBV19 and TRBJ2-2, is DGGITQSPKYLFRKEGQNVTLSCEQNLNHDAMYWYRQDPGQGLRLIYYSQIVNDFQKGDIAEGYSVSREKKESFPLTVTSAQKNPTAFYLCASSGGDSSGELFFGEGSRLTVL.

This chain connects TRBV19 to TRBJ2-3; no firm D call. V was shortened by 2 bases and J by 3 bases, with 12 bases between the two germline ends. Germline loops: CDR1 LNHDA, CDR2 SQIVND (reference sequence). There are 15 residues in the CDR3. CDR3 sequence reads: CASSIRQEKTDTQYF. The CDR3 nucleotides read TGTGCCAGTAGTATACGTCAGGAGAAGACAGATACGCAGTATTTT. The complete variable domain, with remaining parts taken from reference TRBV19 and TRBJ2-3, reads DGGITQSPKYLFRKEGQNVTLSCEQNLNHDAMYWYRQDPGQGLRLIYYSQIVNDFQKGDIAEGYSVSREKKESFPLTVTSAQKNPTAFYLCASSIRQEKTDTQYFGPGTRLTVL.

The CDR3 region is CATQRGDTPCEQFF. The CDR3 nucleotides read TGTGCCACGCAACGTGGGGACACTCCCTGTGAGCAGTTCTTC. This chain joins TRBV15 and TRBJ2-1, with D tentatively TRBD1 (6 bases). CDR3 size: 14 residues. CDR1 LNHNV and CDR2 YYDKDF come from the germline V gene (reference sequence). V was shortened by 9 bases and J by 9 bases, with 21 bases between the two germline ends. The full variable domain, with the rest looked up from reference TRBV15 and TRBJ2-1, is DAMVIQNPRYQVTQFGKPVTLSCSQTLNHNVMYWYQQKSSQAPKLLFHYYDKDFNNEADTPDNFQSRRPNTSFCFLDIRSPGLGDTAMYLCATQRGDTPCEQFFGPGTRLTVL.

The J gene is TRBJ1-6, the V gene TRBV19, with D hard to call. The germline CDR1 and CDR2 sequences are LNHDA and SQIVND (reference sequence). V was clipped by 5 bases and J by 11 bases, with 25 bases between them. This CDR3 is 17 amino acids long. The CDR3 loop reads CASSHSRKDGFSTPLHF. The CDR3 DNA is TGTGCCAGTAGTCATTCCCGAAAGGACGGGTTTTCGACACCCCTCCACTTT.

The rearrangement uses TRBV6-5 and TRBJ2-7; tentatively, D is TRBD1 (5 bases). Trimming left V 4 bases short and J 0 bases short, with 10 bases between. The V gene's germline CDR1 is MNHEY and CDR2 SVGAGI. The CDR3 is 14 amino acids. The CDR3 coding sequence is TGTGCCAGCAGTTCCCTGACAGACTCCTACGAGCAGTACTTC. This encodes CASSSLTDSYEQYF.

The genes are TRBV7-9 and TRBJ1-1; unclear D gene. Trimming removed 5 bases at V and 1 base at J, with 14 bases between. The germline gives CDR1 SEHNR, CDR2 FQNEAQ (reference sequence). The CDR3 covers 15 residues. CDR3 sequence (DNA): TGTGCCAGCAGCCCAGTTCGGTCGAAGAACACTGAAGCTTTCTTT. Its protein product is CASSPVRSKNTEAFF.

The chain links TRBV6-1 to TRBJ1-4; D unresolved. The V end was cut by 5 bases, the J end by 8 bases, with 15 bases between. The germline V gene encodes CDR1 MNHNS and CDR2 SASEGT. The CDR3 is 14 amino acids. CDR3 sequence: CASSKFGLFEKLFF. For the CDR3, the DNA is TGTGCCAGCAGTAAATTCGGGTTATTCGAAAAACTGTTTTTT.

The chain has TRBV14 and TRBJ1-2, with 8 bases lining up with TRBD1. Germline V gene lookup returns CDR1 SGHDN and CDR2 FVKESK. CDR3 length: 23 residues. V was pared by 1 base and J by 5 bases, with 30 bases of the junction left unmatched. The CDR3 loop is CASSQGIARSGGKFVGDFYGYTF. CDR3 DNA: TGTGCCAGCAGCCAAGGAATTGCGCGTTCAGGGGGCAAGTTTGTCGGCGATTTTTATGGCTACACCTTC.

The rearrangement links TRBV4-2 to TRBJ2-2, with TRBD2 as a possible D gene (6 bases). The CDR3 is made up of 18 amino acids. Trimming removed 1 base at V and 7 bases at J, with 22 bases between. CDR1 and CDR2 (germline): LGHNA, YNFKEQ. The CDR3 here is CASSQVERAGLLGGELFF. Written as DNA, the CDR3 is TGTGCCAGCAGCCAAGTGGAGAGGGCGGGGCTGCTGGGCGGGGAGCTGTTTTTT.

This chain links TRBV19 with TRBJ2-5; perhaps TRBD1 as D (6 bases). The germline V gene encodes CDR1 LNHDA and CDR2 SQIVND (reference sequence). Trimming removed 4 bases from V and 6 bases from J, with 18 bases in between. This CDR3 is built from 15 residues. The CDR3 sequence: CASSKRDKLFQTQYF. The CDR3 DNA sequence: TGTGCCAGTAGTAAACGGGACAAACTATTCCAGACCCAGTACTTC.

The rearrangement uses TRBV6-6 and TRBJ1-6; the D gene is possibly TRBD1 (5 bases). This CDR3 has 16 amino acids. The germline CDR1 and CDR2 sequences are MNHNY and SVGAGI (reference sequence). Deletions cut 4 bases from V and 5 bases from J, with 15 bases between. The CDR3, as DNA: TGTGCCAGCAGTTCCCATTTGACAGATAATAATTCACCCCTCCACTTT. Translated, it gives CASSSHLTDNNSPLHF.